This T cell receptor (beta chain) emerged from a study of blood T cell repertoires in COVID-19. Study-wide background: PBMCs, B-cell-depleted T cells, or T cells were the source of the cDNA or gDNA that made up the material.

Libraries were prepared by immunoSEQ multiplex PCR; TCRdb keeps only in-frame clonotypes and omits some of them. The sample has 150,000 or so clones; roughly 90% are singletons. Residents of under 25 US areas, aged about 18 to 95 years, made up the participants. Membership in each cohort depended on participant-reported clinical history. What the recovered Cohort 3 donors had was two negative PCRs, clearance, or symptom resolution. The ends were cut back, 3 bases at V and 0 bases at J, with 8 bases in the middle. The CDR3 spans 15 residues. CDR1 and CDR2 (germline): LNHDA, SQIVND (reference sequence).

V is TRBV19 and J is TRBJ1-4, with D hard to call. The sequence derives from a woman between 50 and 59 years old who had recovered from COVID-19. The specimen was PBMCs or T cells enriched from blood (not recorded which). The CDR3: CASSIGDATNEKLFF. The CDR3 DNA sequence: TGTGCCAGTAGTATTGGAGACGCAACTAATGAAAAACTGTTTTTT.